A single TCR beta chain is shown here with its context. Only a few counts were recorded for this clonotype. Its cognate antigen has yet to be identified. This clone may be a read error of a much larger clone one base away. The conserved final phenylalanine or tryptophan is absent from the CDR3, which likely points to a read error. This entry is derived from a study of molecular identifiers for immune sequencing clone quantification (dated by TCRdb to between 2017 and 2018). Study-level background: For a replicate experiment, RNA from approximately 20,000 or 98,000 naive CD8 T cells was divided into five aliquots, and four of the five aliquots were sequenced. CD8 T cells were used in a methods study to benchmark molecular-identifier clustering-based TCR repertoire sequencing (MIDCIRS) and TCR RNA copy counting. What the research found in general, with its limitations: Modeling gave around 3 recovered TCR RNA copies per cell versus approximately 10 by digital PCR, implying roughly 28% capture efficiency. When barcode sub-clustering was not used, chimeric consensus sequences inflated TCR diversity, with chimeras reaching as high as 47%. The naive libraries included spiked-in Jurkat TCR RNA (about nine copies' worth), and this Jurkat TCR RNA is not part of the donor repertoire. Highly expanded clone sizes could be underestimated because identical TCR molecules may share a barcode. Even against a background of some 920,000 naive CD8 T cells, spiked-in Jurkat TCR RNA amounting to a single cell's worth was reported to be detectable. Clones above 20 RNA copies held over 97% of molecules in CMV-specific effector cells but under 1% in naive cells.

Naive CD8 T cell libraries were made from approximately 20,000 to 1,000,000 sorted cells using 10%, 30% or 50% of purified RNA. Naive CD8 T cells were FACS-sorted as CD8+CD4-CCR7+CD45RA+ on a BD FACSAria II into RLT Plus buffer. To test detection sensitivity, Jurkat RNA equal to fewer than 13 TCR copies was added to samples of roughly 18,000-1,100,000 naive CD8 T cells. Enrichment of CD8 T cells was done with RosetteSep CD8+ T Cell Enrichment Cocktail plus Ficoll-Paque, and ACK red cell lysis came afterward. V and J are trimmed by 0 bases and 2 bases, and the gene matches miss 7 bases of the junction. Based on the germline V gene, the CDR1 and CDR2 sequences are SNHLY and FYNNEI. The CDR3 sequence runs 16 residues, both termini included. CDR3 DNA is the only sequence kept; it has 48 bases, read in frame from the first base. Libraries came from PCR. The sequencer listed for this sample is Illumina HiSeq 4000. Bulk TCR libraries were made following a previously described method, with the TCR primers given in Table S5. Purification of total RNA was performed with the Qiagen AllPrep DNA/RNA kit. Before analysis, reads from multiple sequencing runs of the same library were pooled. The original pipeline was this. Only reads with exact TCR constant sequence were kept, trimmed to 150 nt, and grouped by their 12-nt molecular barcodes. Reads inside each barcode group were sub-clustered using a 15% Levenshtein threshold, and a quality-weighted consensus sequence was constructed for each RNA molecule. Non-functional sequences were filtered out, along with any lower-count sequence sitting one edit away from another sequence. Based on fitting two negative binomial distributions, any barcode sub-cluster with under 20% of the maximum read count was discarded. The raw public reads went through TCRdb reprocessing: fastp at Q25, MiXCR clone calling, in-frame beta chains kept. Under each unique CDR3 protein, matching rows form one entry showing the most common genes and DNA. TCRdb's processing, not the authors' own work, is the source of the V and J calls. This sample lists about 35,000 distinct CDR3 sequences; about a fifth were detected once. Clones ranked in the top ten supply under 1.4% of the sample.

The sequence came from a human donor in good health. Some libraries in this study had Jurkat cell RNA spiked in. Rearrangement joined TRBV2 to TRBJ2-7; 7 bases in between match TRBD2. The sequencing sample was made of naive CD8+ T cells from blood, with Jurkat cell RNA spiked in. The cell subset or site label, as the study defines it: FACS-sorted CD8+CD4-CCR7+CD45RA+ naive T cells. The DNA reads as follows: TGTGCCAGCAGTGAAGCGACCCGACTAGCCGCCTACGAGCAGTACTCC. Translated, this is CASSEATRLAAYEQYS.